These 14 T cell receptor beta chains were all obtained from the same sample, sequenced in a study of cytomegalovirus exposure and HLA in healthy donors. Sequencing used immunoSEQ multiplex PCR; TCRdb keeps in-frame clones, though not all of them. Among some 79,000 clones, around 94% were seen once, and the ten largest hold 3.2%. The sequenced sample consisted of PBMCs. Source of these receptors: a young woman in good health and CMV-seropositive.

This chain joins TRBV7-2 and TRBJ1-2; no clear D gene. Per the germline V gene, CDR1 is SGHTA and CDR2 is FQGNSA. Between the trimmed V and J ends, which lost 1 base and 4 bases, there was a span of 10 bases. There are 14 residues in the CDR3. The CDR3 reads CASSLGPPGYGYTF. As DNA, the CDR3 is TGTGCCAGCAGCTTAGGACCACCGGGCTATGGCTACACCTTC.

The rearrangement joins TRBV28 to TRBJ1-5; D not resolved. The V gene lost 6 bases and the J gene lost 6 bases, with 9 bases spanning the gap. This CDR3 is built from 12 residues. CDR1 and CDR2 (germline): MDHEN, SYDVKM. The DNA of the CDR3 is TGTGCCAGCAGATCGGTTGGTCAGCCCCAGCATTTT. Its protein is CASRSVGQPQHF.

V is TRBV11-2 and J is TRBJ2-7; 7 positions match TRBD1. The CDR3 is made up of 15 amino acids. Germline trimming cut 2 bases from V and 3 bases from J; bases unmatched to any gene: 7. Germline-derived CDR1 and CDR2 are SGHAT and FQNNGV. The CDR3 loop is CASSLIGQDDYEQYF. In DNA form, the CDR3 reads TGTGCCAGCAGCTTAATTGGACAGGACGACTACGAGCAGTACTTC.

V is TRBV9 and J is TRBJ2-3; possibly TRBD1 for D (8 bases). Per the germline V gene, CDR1 is SGDLS and CDR2 is YYNGEE. The CDR3 contains 19 residues. Trimming took off 0 bases at V and 4 bases at J, with 24 bases between the two ends. In nucleotides, the CDR3 is TGTGCCAGCAGCGTAGACGCGGGGGTGGCAGGGGGCGAGTCAGATACGCAGTATTTT. The encoded protein is CASSVDAGVAGGESDTQYF.

The CDR3 DNA follows: TGTGCCAGCAGCCGGGACAGCAAGAACACCGGGGAGCTGTTTTTT. It yields the protein CASSRDSKNTGELFF. V is TRBV5-4 and J is TRBJ2-2; 7 positions match TRBD1. The junction had 4 bases not matched to a gene; V was cut back by 4 bases and J by 1 base. This CDR3 has 15 residues. Germline V CDR1 and CDR2: SGHNT, YYREEE (reference sequence).

The sample holds one count of this clone. The chain is built from TRBV29-1 and TRBJ2-7, with D possibly being TRBD2 (5 bases). Trimming removed 0 bases at V and 0 bases at J, with 12 bases between. The CDR3 loop spans 15 amino acids. Germline loops: CDR1 SQVTM, CDR2 ANQGSEA. The CDR3 spells CSVEESFRGSYEQYF. The CDR3 bases are TGCAGCGTTGAAGAATCGTTCCGGGGCTCCTACGAGCAGTACTTC.

This chain uses TRBV4-2 with TRBJ2-1; 7 nucleotides align to TRBD2. V dropped 0 bases and J dropped 6; count of bases not matched to a gene: 5. The CDR3 covers 15 residues. Germline values: CDR1 LGHNA, CDR2 YNFKEQ. CDR3 DNA: TGTGCCAGCAGCCAAGATAGACTAGCAGGCAATGAGCAGTTCTTC. The encoded protein is CASSQDRLAGNEQFF.

The chain couples TRBV28 to TRBJ1-5; no reliable D call. Trimming removed 5 bases at V and 5 bases at J, with 10 bases between. CDR1 is MDHEN and CDR2 is SYDVKM in the germline V gene. The CDR3 is 13 residues long. The DNA for the CDR3 is TGTGCCAGCAGTCCCCGGTCGTATCAGCCCCAGCATTTT. Amino acid sequence: CASSPRSYQPQHF.

J is TRBJ2-1 and V is TRBV18, with D unresolved. CDR1 is KGHSH, CDR2 LQKENI, per germline. V was shortened by 2 bases and J by 9 bases, with 14 bases between the two germline ends. This CDR3 has 14 residues. The CDR3 region is CASSPTAPPGEQFF. CDR3 DNA: TGTGCCAGCTCACCAACAGCCCCCCCCGGTGAGCAGTTCTTC.

The chain links TRBV2 to TRBJ2-6, with 7 bases that match TRBD1. The CDR3 has 15 amino acids. Germline V lookup: CDR1 SNHLY, CDR2 FYNNEI. V lost 5 bases, J lost 4 bases, and 5 bases stayed unmatched. CDR3 region: CASSPQGVGANVLTF. The CDR3 nucleotides read TGTGCCAGCAGTCCTCAGGGGGTGGGGGCCAACGTCCTGACTTTC. Together with reference TRBV2 and TRBJ2-6, the CDR3 gives the full variable domain: EPEVTQTPSHQVTQMGQEVILRCVPISNHLYFYWYRQILGQKVEFLVSFYNNEISEKSEIFDDQFSVERPDGSNFTLKIRSTKLEDSAMYFCASSPQGVGANVLTFGAGSRLTVL.

This chain connects TRBV5-8 to TRBJ2-3, with D unresolved. Trimming shortened V by 1 base and J by 4 bases, and 7 bases separated the two germline ends. The CDR3 length is 13 residues. The germline V gene has CDR1 SGHTS and CDR2 YDEGEE. The CDR3 region has the DNA TGTGCCAGCAGCTTGTATCTCCCAGATACGCAGTATTTT. Its translation: CASSLYLPDTQYF.

V gene TRBV10-2 combines with J gene TRBJ1-4; D call uncertain. CDR1 and CDR2 (germline): WSHSY, SAAADI. Trimming shortened V by 2 bases and J by 4 bases, and 5 bases separated the two germline ends. The CDR3 runs to 13 residues. CDR3 loop: CASSERGNEKLFF. CDR3 coding DNA: TGCGCCAGCAGTGAGCGCGGTAATGAAAAACTGTTTTTT.

The V gene is TRBV19, the J gene TRBJ1-5; TRBD1 agrees at 7 bases. This CDR3 is 15 amino acids long. V lost 4 bases, J lost 4 bases, and 7 bases stayed unmatched. Germline V gene lookup returns CDR1 LNHDA and CDR2 SQIVND (reference sequence). As DNA, the CDR3 is TGTGCCAGTAGTAAAGACAGGGAGGTTAATCAGCCCCAGCATTTT. Translation gives CASSKDREVNQPQHF.

This chain uses TRBV19 with TRBJ1-2, with 9 bases identical to TRBD1. The ends lost 4 bases at V and 5 bases at J; junction bases unmatched: 8. The CDR3 is 15 amino acids. CDR1 and CDR2 (germline): LNHDA, SQIVND (reference sequence). The DNA for the CDR3 is TGTGCCAGTAGTACCCGTAGACAGGGGGATTATGGCTACACCTTC. It is translated as CASSTRRQGDYGYTF. The whole variable domain, remainder taken from reference TRBV19 and TRBJ1-2, is DGGITQSPKYLFRKEGQNVTLSCEQNLNHDAMYWYRQDPGQGLRLIYYSQIVNDFQKGDIAEGYSVSREKKESFPLTVTSAQKNPTAFYLCASSTRRQGDYGYTFGSGTRLTVV.